Following are 21 T cell receptor beta chains from one sample sequenced in a study of cytomegalovirus exposure and HLA in healthy donors (dated 2017 in TCRdb). The library came from the immunoSEQ multiplex PCR assay. For the multiplex PCR, a mixture combining 60 forward primers for TCR Vbeta segments and 13 reverse primers for TCR Jbeta segments was used. TCRdb mirrors the immuneACCESS table, restricted to in-frame sequences. Some clones are absent from its copies; in checked studies, under half trace to an unresolved V gene, and the reason for the others is unknown. The sample table includes 25,000 to 35,000 clones. Roughly 3.5% of the sample is taken by the ten largest. The sequenced material came from PBMCs. Receptor source: a man in his forties in good health and CMV-seronegative.

The rearrangement uses TRBV5-1 and TRBJ2-7, with 8 bases aligning to TRBD2. Germline V CDR1 and CDR2: SGHRS, YFSETQ. The CDR3 is made up of 16 amino acids. Trimming at V came to 5 bases and at J to 5 bases, leaving 15 bases not matched to a gene. The CDR3 protein is CASSLTTGRAANEQYF. In nucleotides, the CDR3 is TGCGCCAGCAGTTTGACAACCGGGAGGGCCGCAAACGAGCAGTACTTC.

The chain is built from TRBV9 and TRBJ1-3; D is uncertain. Germline CDR1 and CDR2: SGDLS and YYNGEE. The ends were cut back, 4 bases at V and 0 bases at J, with 11 bases in the middle. This CDR3 is built from 15 residues. The chain's CDR3 is CASSTGSLSGNTIYF. DNA of the CDR3: TGTGCCAGCAGCACGGGGTCCCTCTCTGGAAACACCATATATTTT.

V is TRBV9 and J is TRBJ1-3, with no clear D. Looked up from germline, CDR1 is SGDLS and CDR2 is YYNGEE. V dropped 0 bases and J dropped 4 bases, with 8 bases sitting between them. The CDR3 sequence is 14 residues long. This CDR3 reads CASSVVPGGNTIYF. DNA of the CDR3: TGTGCCAGCAGCGTAGTGCCCGGGGGAAACACCATATATTTT. The variable domain in full, completed from reference TRBV9 and TRBJ1-3, reads DSGVTQTPKHLITATGQRVTLRCSPRSGDLSVYWYQQSLDQGLQFLIQYYNGEERAKGNILERFSAQQFPDLHSELNLSSLELGDSALYFCASSVVPGGNTIYFGEGSWLTVV.

CDR3 residues: CASSDRGQPQHF. Here the CDR3 DNA reads TGTGCCAGTAGTGACCGGGGGCAGCCCCAGCATTTT. The J gene is TRBJ1-5, the V gene TRBV19; tentatively, D is TRBD1 (5 bases). V lost 5 bases and J 7 bases, leaving 9 bases between the germline ends. Looked up from germline, CDR1 is LNHDA and CDR2 is SQIVND (reference sequence). There are 12 residues in the CDR3.

The V gene is TRBV5-8, the J gene TRBJ1-1; D perhaps matches TRBD1 (6 bases). The CDR3 length is 13 residues. Trimming pared 5 bases from V and 5 bases from J, leaving 13 bases between. Germline CDR1 SGHTS, CDR2 YDEGEE. As DNA, the CDR3 is TGTGCCAGCAGGGACACAGGGTTGACTGAAGCTTTCTTT. Its protein product is CASRDTGLTEAFF.

The chain uses TRBV13 and TRBJ1-1, with 9 bases aligning to TRBD1. With V trimmed by 3 bases and J by 10 bases, 9 bases remained unmatched. This CDR3 region has 14 residues. CDR1 is PRHDT and CDR2 is FYEKMQ in the germline V gene (reference sequence). The CDR3 protein is CASSLRQGGAAAFF. DNA of the CDR3: TGTGCCAGCAGCTTGAGACAGGGGGGCGCTGCAGCTTTCTTT.

The chain couples TRBV4-3 to TRBJ2-5; 11 bases fit TRBD2. V lost 1 base to trimming and J lost 2 bases; unmatched junction nucleotides: 6. Germline CDR1 and CDR2: LGHNA and YSLEER. The CDR3 spans 17 residues. The CDR3 reads CASSQVGGTSGQETQYF. The CDR3 bases are TGCGCCAGCAGCCAAGTAGGAGGGACTAGCGGTCAAGAGACCCAGTACTTC.

V usage is TRBV29-1 and J usage is TRBJ2-1; 8 bases agree with TRBD1. The CDR3 spans 14 residues. Trimming took 7 bases from V and 8 from J; bases not matched to a gene: 13. Germline V gene data show CDR1 as SQVTM and CDR2 as ANQGSEA. The CDR3: CSARGQVLVDEQFF. The CDR3, as DNA: TGCAGCGCTAGGGGACAGGTTTTAGTGGATGAGCAGTTCTTC.

The genes are TRBV28 and TRBJ1-5; the match to TRBD1 covers 8 bases. CDR1 and CDR2 (germline): MDHEN, SYDVKM. This CDR3 spans 16 amino acids. The junction had 9 bases not matched to a gene; V was cut back by 5 bases and J by 3 bases. The CDR3 spells CASSPNRGAANQPQHF. The CDR3 bases are TGTGCCAGCAGTCCTAACAGGGGGGCGGCCAATCAGCCCCAGCATTTT.

The chain uses TRBV4-2 and TRBJ2-1; 11 bases are a match to TRBD2. The CDR3 covers 18 residues. V trimming: 0 bases; J trimming: 5 bases; junction bases outside the gene matches: 9. Germline CDR1 LGHNA, CDR2 YNFKEQ. The CDR3 region is CASSQEVVAGGGDNEQFF. The CDR3 coding sequence is TGTGCCAGCAGCCAAGAAGTGGTAGCGGGAGGGGGCGACAATGAGCAGTTCTTC.

This chain connects TRBV16 to TRBJ1-1; 12 bases line up with TRBD1. Germline V CDR1 and CDR2: KGHSY, FQNENV. The CDR3 runs 14 residues. V shed 4 bases, J shed 4 bases, and the junction held 1 base outside the gene matches. CDR3 sequence (DNA): TGTGCCAGCAGCCGGGGACAGGGGGCCACTGAAGCTTTCTTT. It translates to CASSRGQGATEAFF.

The chain links TRBV7-9 to TRBJ1-1; 7 bases are shared with TRBD1. Trimming at V came to 4 bases and at J to 3 bases, leaving 2 bases not matched to a gene. The CDR3 loop spans 13 amino acids. Germline lookup yields CDR1 SEHNR and CDR2 FQNEAQ (reference sequence). The CDR3 DNA is TGTGCCAGCAGCTCGCAGGGGGACACTGAAGCTTTCTTT. Its translation: CASSSQGDTEAFF. Full variable domain (outside the CDR3, taken from reference TRBV7-9 and TRBJ1-1): DTGVSQNPRHKITKRGQNVTFRCDPISEHNRLYWYRQTLGQGPEFLTYFQNEAQLEKSRLLSDRFSAERPKGSFSTLEIQRTEQGDSAMYLCASSSQGDTEAFFGQGTRLTVV.

This chain links TRBV29-1 with TRBJ1-2; D gene ambiguous. Germline V gene data show CDR1 as SQVTM and CDR2 as ANQGSEA. The CDR3 loop spans 13 amino acids. Between the trimmed V and J ends, which lost 4 bases and 8 bases, there was a span of 17 bases. CDR3 residues: CSVGPSGRGGYTF. CDR3 DNA: TGCAGCGTTGGACCCAGCGGACGAGGGGGCTACACCTTC.

The rearrangement links TRBV18 to TRBJ2-6; the D is unclear. This CDR3 is built from 17 residues. Trimming pared 2 bases from V and 0 bases from J, leaving 11 bases between. The germline gives CDR1 KGHSH, CDR2 LQKENI. Here the CDR3 reads CASSPNQQSSGANVLTF. The CDR3 DNA sequence: TGTGCCAGCTCACCAAACCAACAGAGCTCTGGGGCCAACGTCCTGACTTTC.

The V and J genes are TRBV30 and TRBJ2-2, with 10 bases that match TRBD2. Germline CDR1 GTSNPN, CDR2 SVGIG (reference sequence). The CDR3 has 15 amino acids. The J segment lost 3 bases and the V segment lost 4 bases, leaving 5 bases of the junction unmatched. CDR3 sequence reads: CAWTLGLAYTGELFF. The CDR3 DNA follows: TGTGCCTGGACCCTGGGACTAGCGTACACCGGGGAGCTGTTTTTT.

The V call is TRBV5-1, the J call TRBJ1-2; D remains unclear. The CDR3 covers 13 residues. Trimming left V 4 bases short and J 0 bases short, with 7 bases between. In germline, CDR1 is SGHRS, CDR2 YFSETQ. DNA of the CDR3: TGCGCCAGCAGCCCCACACCTAACTATGGCTACACCTTC. It is translated as CASSPTPNYGYTF.

This sequence joins TRBV10-3 and TRBJ2-1; 8 positions agree with TRBD1. The V segment lost 6 bases and the J segment 4 bases; nucleotides outside the gene matches: 2. The germline gives CDR1 ENHRY, CDR2 SYGVKD. CDR3 length equals 13 residues. The CDR3, as DNA: TGTGCCATCAGGGACAGGGAATACAATGAGCAGTTCTTC. It is translated as CAIRDREYNEQFF.

In DNA form, the CDR3 reads TGTGCCAGCAAGAAGACAGGGGTCTCCTACGAGCAGTACTTC. Translating it yields CASKKTGVSYEQYF. The chain joins TRBV21-1 to TRBJ2-7; the D call in the table, TRBD1, was not verified against the DNA. TRBV21-1 is a documented pseudogene. The length of the CDR3 is 14 residues.

J is TRBJ2-3 and V is TRBV11-1; 9 nucleotides line up with TRBD2. The germline gives CDR1 SGHAT, CDR2 FQDESV (reference sequence). Trimming at V came to 6 bases and at J to 2 bases, leaving 3 bases not matched to a gene. CDR3 length: 14 residues. The CDR3 spells CASSGLAFTDTQYF. The CDR3 coding sequence is TGTGCCAGCAGTGGACTAGCGTTCACAGATACGCAGTATTTT.

The V call is TRBV4-3, the J call TRBJ2-3, with 7 bases aligning to TRBD2. Germline CDR1 is LGHNA and CDR2 is YSLEER. V was pared by 0 bases and J by 2 bases, with 8 bases of the junction left unmatched. This CDR3 spans 17 amino acids. This CDR3 reads CASSQDPGREYTDTQYF. The CDR3 region has the DNA TGCGCCAGCAGCCAAGATCCGGGGAGGGAATACACAGATACGCAGTATTTT.

The rearrangement uses TRBV7-2 and TRBJ1-2, with D possibly TRBD1 on 5 matching bases. This CDR3 has 14 amino acids. Trimming shortened V by 3 bases and J by 3 bases, and 11 bases separated the two germline ends. Germline CDR1 SGHTA, CDR2 FQGNSA. DNA of the CDR3: TGTGCCAGCAGCTTGCTCCAGGGCCACTATGGCTACACCTTC. Amino acid sequence: CASSLLQGHYGYTF.